The following is a TCR beta chain sequence with its context. The sample belongs to a study of blood T cell repertoires in COVID-19. Study-wide background: T cells, B-cell-depleted T cells, or PBMCs supplied cDNA or gDNA.

The germline V gene has CDR1 SGHTA and CDR2 FQGNSA. V lost 5 bases, J lost 10 bases, and 15 bases lay in between. The CDR3 extends over 13 amino acids. Seattle patients were enrolled while actively infected and followed longitudinally. The data were produced by immunoSEQ multiplex PCR, yet TCRdb's version contains in-frame clones alone and is incomplete. Here the sample spans approximately 150,000 clones, roughly 93% being singletons. The chain is built from TRBV7-2 and TRBJ1-5; D unresolved. This clonotype was obtained from a woman in her sixties with COVID-19, enrolled during active disease. The sample comprised peripheral blood. DNA for the CDR3: TGTGCCAGCAGCCCAGATGTACGGAGACCCCAGCATTTT. It encodes CASSPDVRRPQHF.